This TCR beta chain was recorded in a study of shared clonotypes between healthy human individuals (dated by TCRdb to about 2020). Notes on the research overall: Three men and a couple of women, aged 18 to 49 years, made up the cohort. For each donor, three plates each were used for CD4 naive and CD4 memory, two plates were used for CD8 naive, and one plate was used for CD8 memory. To estimate repertoire size and how much clonotype sharing occurs between individuals, the study deeply sequenced the blood TCR repertoires of about five healthy adults. To increase sequencing depth and limit assay-specific biases, TCR repertoire library preparation and sequencing were carried out by different laboratories using diverse techniques. Leukapheresis yielded between about 0.9 and 9 billion PBMCs per donor. Study-level results and caveats: Sampling was restricted to blood, and TCR repertoires in tissue are likely to differ from TCR repertoires in blood. Naive subsets generally had larger estimated clonotype richness than memory subsets did. Higher generation probabilities were observed for clonotypes shared by all four sorted-subset donors than for non-shared clonotypes. Pairwise subsampling led to the expectation that sequencing depth would affect the degree of clonotype sharing among donors. Sharing across a handful of donors was observed for approximately 5% of naive CD4, 3.5% of naive CD8, 2.3% of memory CD4, and around 0.44% of memory CD8 clonotypes. Rarefaction of sorted-subset datasets indicated incomplete sequencing despite the large sequencing depth. Because the study included only a small number of donors, the genetic and exposure-history diversity represented was limited.

Healthy HIV-negative adults with no recently reported acute infections or vaccinations were included as donors. Every donor was a Caucasian adult residing in Nashville, Tennessee, USA. CD4+ T cells were enriched by magnetic negative selection, after which naive cells were positively selected on CD45RA and the negative fraction was taken as the memory subset. Blood was collected by leukapheresis, and PBMCs were isolated by Ficoll-Histopaque density gradient centrifugation and then cryopreserved in liquid nitrogen vapor phase. Analytical flow cytometry was used to check the purity and quantity of each magnetically sorted T cell population. From each sorted fraction, genomic DNA was isolated and quantified by UV absorbance on a Nanodrop 2000c. Including cysteine and phenylalanine, the CDR3 has 15 amino acids. Only CDR3 DNA is held: 45 bases, read in frame from base 1. The germline V and J ends show losses of 5 bases and 7 bases respectively, and no gene match explains 15 bases of the junction. CDR1 is given as SGHRS and CDR2 as YFSETQ, both from the germline V gene.

TCR CDR3 regions were amplified from genomic DNA by multiplex PCR using the deep immunoSEQ assay. Extracted genomic DNA from each cell subset was distributed evenly across all wells of several immunoSEQ 96-well plates, and each plate was treated as a replicate. For sorted subsets, approximately 210 ng genomic DNA, equal to 25,000 to 35,000 T cell genomes, was loaded into each replicate PCR. Purified libraries were quantified with a Qubit 3.0 fluorometer, sized on a Bioanalyzer 2100, and re-quantified with the KAPA Library Quantification kit. Each immunoSEQ 96-well plate was sequenced on its own single-read 150-cycle Illumina NextSeq 550 flow cell. Processing in the source paper ran as follows. The immunoSEQ output contained only junctional sequences without quality scores, so filtering could not match that applied to full-length reads. To assign V/J genes and CDR3, sequences were annotated against IMGT germline references using PyIR, a Python wrapper for IgBLAST v1.9. Reads were filtered out if the reads had weak V/J assignments (E-value above 1e-6), no CDR3, stop codons, out-of-frame junctions, or ambiguous translated residues. V3J clonotypes were defined as sequences sharing the same inferred V gene, J gene, and CDR3 amino acid sequence. The percentage overlap between two repertoires was calculated by dividing the number of shared unique clonotypes by the size of the smaller repertoire. Three approaches were used to assess repertoire richness: RTK rarefaction, the Chao1 estimator, and Recon v2.1 estimates of unobserved clonotypes. For all TCRbeta clonotypes obtained by the gDNA method from a few donors, generation probabilities were computed with OLGA. In its TCRdb copy, this immuneACCESS table keeps in-frame sequences only and misses some clones. Where compared with another copy, unresolved V genes explain less than half of these, and the others have no known cause. Clone size and the V and J calls come from that table; the DNA yielded D and trimming. The sample has some 1.4 million clones on record, roughly 96% of them singletons. Approximately 1.1% of the sample comes from the top ten.

A word on this clone: Its binding antigen is unknown. The sample holds no much larger clone one base away, and base qualities are not on file.

The source of this sequence is a man aged 25-40 years in good health. Sequencing was carried out using naive CD4+ T cells sorted from blood. The cell subset or site label here, explained by the study, means: CD45RA+ positively selected. The chain couples TRBV5-1 to TRBJ2-7; 7 junctional bases match TRBD2. The DNA reads as follows: TGCGCCAGCAGTCCTGGGAGGGGACCTTGGAGGGAGCAGTACTTC. Translated, it reads CASSPGRGPWREQYF.